These T cell receptor beta chains were read from a single sample in a study of cytomegalovirus exposure and HLA in healthy donors. TCRdb's copy holds only in-frame clones and misses some; the assay was immunoSEQ multiplex PCR. Found here are about 190,000 clones, around 67% of them singletons; the top ten hold 3.1%. Sequenced material: PBMCs. Receptor source: a woman aged 30 to 39 in good health and CMV-seropositive. The CDR3 runs from the conserved cysteine through the conserved F or W. D genes are given only for firm matches. Clone size is stated in some rows and not others, as once, few, many or a class when expanded.

j_call	d_call	clone_size	v_call	cdr3_aa	cdr3_nt
TRBJ2-2	TRBD2	.	TRBV19	CASMGTSASRKGGELFF	TGTGCCAGTATGGGGACTAGCGCCTCCCGGAAGGGCGGGGAGCTGTTTTTT
TRBJ1-4	.	.	TRBV28	CASRTSGVEKLFF	TGTGCCAGCAGGACTTCGGGAGTTGAAAAACTGTTTTTT
TRBJ2-7	TRBD1	.	TRBV5-4	CASSSGQGAYEQYF	TGTGCCAGCAGCTCGGGACAGGGGGCCTACGAGCAGTACTTC
TRBJ2-7	.	many	TRBV6-1	CASSYGGLYEQYF	TGTGCCAGCAGCTACGGGGGGCTCTACGAGCAGTACTTC
TRBJ1-2	.	.	TRBV2	CASSRNPRGAGEGYGYTF	TGTGCCAGCTCCCGAAATCCCCGAGGGGCAGGGGAAGGGTATGGCTACACCTTC
TRBJ2-7	.	few	TRBV5-4	CASSLGSPSSYEQYF	TGTGCCAGCAGCTTGGGATCGCCCAGCTCCTACGAGCAGTACTTC
TRBJ2-3	.	.	TRBV11-2	CASSLRLGRGGGTDTQYF	TGTGCCAGCAGCTTAAGATTGGGGCGGGGCGGTGGCACAGATACGCAGTATTTT
TRBJ2-1	TRBD2	.	TRBV9	CASSVEGLAINEQFF	TGTGCCAGCAGCGTAGAGGGACTAGCAATTAATGAGCAGTTCTTC
TRBJ2-7	.	.	TRBV20-1	CSAPRENGQYF	TGCAGTGCACCGCGAGAGAACGGGCAGTACTTC
TRBJ1-2	TRBD1	.	TRBV6-6	CASSARRDRNYGYTF	TGTGCCAGCAGTGCCCGCCGGGACAGAAACTATGGCTACACCTTC
TRBJ2-7	TRBD1	.	TRBV6-4	CASRQTGDEQYF	TGTGCCAGCAGGCAGACAGGGGACGAGCAGTACTTC
TRBJ2-7	.	.	TRBV2	CASSEQQVIYEQYF	TGTGCCAGCAGTGAACAACAGGTGATCTACGAGCAGTACTTC
TRBJ1-1	TRBD1	.	TRBV11-2	CASSRQGSVTEAFF	TGTGCCAGCAGCCGACAGGGTTCAGTCACTGAAGCTTTCTTT
TRBJ2-1	TRBD2	.	TRBV27	CASFLSGTHNEQFF	TGTGCCAGCTTCCTAAGCGGGACCCACAATGAGCAGTTCTTC
TRBJ2-7	TRBD1	.	TRBV2	CASNSKGTGESYEQYF	TGTGCCAGCAACTCAAAGGGGACAGGGGAAAGCTACGAGCAGTACTTC
TRBJ2-3	.	few	TRBV27	CAARGGATDTQYF	TGTGCCGCACGCGGAGGGGCCACAGATACGCAGTATTTT
TRBJ1-5	TRBD1	.	TRBV5-1	CASSLGTGGNQPQHF	TGCGCCAGCAGCTTAGGGACAGGCGGCAATCAGCCCCAGCATTTT
TRBJ2-7	.	.	TRBV28	CASRYRQAYEQYF	TGTGCCAGCAGATACCGACAGGCCTACGAGCAGTACTTC
TRBJ1-4	.	.	TRBV6-5	CASSYGRVRSEKLFF	TGTGCCAGCAGTTACGGGCGGGTCCGAAGCGAAAAACTGTTTTTT
TRBJ1-1	.	.	TRBV6-4	CASKGTGTEDTEAFF	TGTGCCAGCAAGGGAACCGGGACTGAGGACACTGAAGCTTTCTTT
TRBJ2-7	.	.	TRBV7-9	CASSPRDTSSYEQYF	TGTGCCAGCAGCCCGAGGGACACGAGCTCCTACGAGCAGTACTTC
TRBJ2-5	.	.	TRBV5-8	CASSLMRETQYF	TGTGCCAGCAGCTTGATGCGAGAGACCCAGTACTTC
TRBJ1-1	TRBD1	.	TRBV19	CASTQTGMNTEAFF	TGTGCCAGTACCCAGACAGGGATGAACACTGAAGCTTTCTTT
TRBJ1-6	.	.	TRBV4-2	CASSQAISHTRVSSYNSPLHF	TGTGCCAGCAGCCAAGCGATAAGCCATACCCGAGTGAGCTCCTATAATTCACCCCTCCACTTT
TRBJ1-2	.	.	TRBV28	CASSIGGFYGYTF	TGTGCCAGCAGTATCGGAGGGTTCTATGGCTACACCTTC
TRBJ1-1	.	.	TRBV14	CASSQVRMNTEAFF	TGTGCCAGCAGCCAAGTGAGGATGAACACTGAAGCTTTCTTT
TRBJ2-2	TRBD2	.	TRBV4-1	CASSQREFNTGELFF	TGCGCCAGCAGCCAGCGGGAGTTCAACACCGGGGAGCTGTTTTTT
TRBJ2-7	TRBD1	.	TRBV18	CASSQLQGASYEQYF	TGTGCCAGCTCACAACTACAGGGGGCCTCCTACGAGCAGTACTTC
TRBJ2-3	.	once	TRBV29-1	CSVAGVPTDTQYF	TGCAGCGTTGCTGGAGTTCCAACAGATACGCAGTATTTT